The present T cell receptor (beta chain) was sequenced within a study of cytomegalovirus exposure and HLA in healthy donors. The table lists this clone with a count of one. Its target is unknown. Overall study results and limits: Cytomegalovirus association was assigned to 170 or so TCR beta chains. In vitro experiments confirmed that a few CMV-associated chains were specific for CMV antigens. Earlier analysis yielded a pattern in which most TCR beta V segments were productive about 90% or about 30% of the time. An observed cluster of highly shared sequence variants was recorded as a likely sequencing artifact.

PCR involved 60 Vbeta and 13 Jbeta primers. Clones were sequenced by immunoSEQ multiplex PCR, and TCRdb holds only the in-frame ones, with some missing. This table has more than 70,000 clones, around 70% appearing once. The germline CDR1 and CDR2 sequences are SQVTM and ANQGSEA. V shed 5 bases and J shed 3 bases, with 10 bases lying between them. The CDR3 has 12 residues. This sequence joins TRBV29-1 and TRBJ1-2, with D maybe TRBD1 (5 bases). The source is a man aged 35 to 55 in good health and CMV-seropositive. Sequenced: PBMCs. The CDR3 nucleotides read TGCAGCGTTTTTGGAGGGGACTATGGCTACACCTTC. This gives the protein CSVFGGDYGYTF.